This T cell receptor beta chain originates from a study of shared clonotypes between healthy human individuals. Study-wide findings and caveats: The rarefaction results pointed to incomplete sorted-subset sequencing despite large depth.

A note on this clone: What it recognizes is unknown.

The donor population consisted of healthy HIV-negative adults with no recent acute infections or vaccinations. Germline V gene data show CDR1 as MNHNS and CDR2 as SASEGT. The CDR3 is 15 residues long. Trimming pared 6 bases from V and 6 bases from J, leaving 19 bases between. Produced via immunoSEQ multiplex PCR; TCRdb's table is partial and in-frame only. Here the sample spans about 2.3 million clones, about 90% being singletons. The J gene is TRBJ2-3, the V gene TRBV6-1; possibly TRBD1 for D (6 bases). The TCR comes from a young man in good health. Some clones in this sample may be carry-over from other donors' samples. Material: naive CD4+ T cells from PBMCs. Subset defined: CD45RA+ positively selected. For the CDR3, the DNA is TGTGCCAGCAGCGTACAGGGCCCCCCGGTCGATACGCAGTATTTT. This sequence encodes CASSVQGPPVDTQYF.